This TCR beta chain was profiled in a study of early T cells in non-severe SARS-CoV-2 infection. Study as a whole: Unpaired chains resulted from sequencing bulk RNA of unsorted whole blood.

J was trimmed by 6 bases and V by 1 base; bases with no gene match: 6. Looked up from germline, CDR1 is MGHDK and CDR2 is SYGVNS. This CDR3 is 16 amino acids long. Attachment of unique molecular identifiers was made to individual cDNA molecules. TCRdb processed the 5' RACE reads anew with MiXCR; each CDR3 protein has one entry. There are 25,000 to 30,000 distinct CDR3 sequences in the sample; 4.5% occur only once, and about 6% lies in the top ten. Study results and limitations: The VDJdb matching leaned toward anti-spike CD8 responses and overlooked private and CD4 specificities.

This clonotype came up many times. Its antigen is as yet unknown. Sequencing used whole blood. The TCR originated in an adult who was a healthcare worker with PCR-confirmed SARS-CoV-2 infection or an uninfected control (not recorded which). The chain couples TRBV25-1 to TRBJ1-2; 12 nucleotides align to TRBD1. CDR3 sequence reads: CASSELGTGGLDGYTF. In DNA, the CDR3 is TGTGCCAGCAGTGAATTGGGGACAGGGGGCCTGGATGGCTACACCTTC.